The 6 T cell receptor beta chains given below trace back to one sample, sequenced in a study of T cells expressing NK-cell markers. TCRdb reprocessed the 5' RACE reads, with one entry per CDR3 protein and no DNA. The table lists around 280,000 distinct CDR3 sequences, with about 0.39% in the top ten. The sample taken for sequencing was blood T cells: a sorted CD56 or NKG2C T cell subset, CD4+ or CD8+ T cells, or bulk PBMC T cells (not recorded which). Every receptor here comes from a man between 18 and 35 years old in good health.

This sequence joins TRBV29-1 and TRBJ2-7; TCRdb indicates TRBD1, and absent DNA this call remains unverified. Germline V lookup: CDR1 SQVTM, CDR2 ANQGSEA. The CDR3 is 13 residues long. The CDR3 reads CSVTGTDAYEQYF.

The gene calls are TRBV7-3 and TRBJ2-2; the D call from TCRdb, TRBD2, cannot be confirmed without DNA. CDR3 length: 16 amino acids. Per germline, CDR1 SGHTA and CDR2 FQGTGA. CDR3 residues: CASSLRGDYNTGELFF.

This chain joins TRBV4-2 and TRBJ1-2; TCRdb returns TRBD1, unconfirmable since there is no DNA. The CDR3 is 14 residues long. Germline V lookup: CDR1 LGHNA, CDR2 YNFKEQ. CDR3 protein: CASSQDNGGDGYTF.

The CDR3 sequence: CASSLYQALNTEAFF. The chain combines TRBV5-4 with TRBJ1-1. The CDR3 covers 15 residues. Germline V lookup: CDR1 SGHNT, CDR2 YYREEE (reference sequence).

The chain joins TRBV10-3 to TRBJ1-2. The CDR3 runs to 13 residues. The germline V gene encodes CDR1 ENHRY and CDR2 SYGVKD. CDR3 amino acids: CAISDRPPYGYTF.

The chain combines TRBV25-1 with TRBJ2-5. Germline V gene lookup returns CDR1 MGHDK and CDR2 SYGVNS. The CDR3 contains 12 residues. The CDR3 loop is CASSESGRTQYF.